This T cell receptor beta chain was captured by sequencing in a study of T cells after yellow fever vaccination. Study-level points and caveats: Faster peaking, at day 5 versus 15, marked a secondary response that was weaker. Booster sampling recovered most clones from primary vaccination (around 97% CD4, approximately 88% CD8). Bulk-population clonotypes that are abundant could appear as contaminants in FACS-sorted repertoires.

UMIs and a universal primer site were added when TCR cDNA was made by 5'RACE template switching. TCRdb re-called the 5' RACE reads with MiXCR, one entry per CDR3 protein. The repertoire includes about 110,000 distinct CDR3 sequences, roughly 8.4% of them detected once, and 25% sits in the top ten. V lost 0 bases and J 6 bases, leaving 3 bases between the germline ends. The CDR3 consists of 12 residues. Looked up from germline, CDR1 is SGHDT and CDR2 is YYEEEE. This clonotype appeared many times. Antigen unknown. The rearrangement joins TRBV5-6 to TRBJ2-2; D is uncertain. The sequence was collected from a man younger than 40 who received the YFV17D yellow fever vaccine. Sequenced material: CD8+ T cells sorted from PBMCs, taken 45 days after the yellow fever booster vaccination. CDR3 DNA sequence: TGTGCCAGCAGCTTGGAAGCCGGGGAGCTGTTTTTT. It is translated as CASSLEAGELFF.